A single sample is the source of the 32 T cell receptor beta chains below, sequenced in a study of persistence of HIV-infected CD4 T cells. This was the immunoSEQ version 4 assay in survey mode. The method was immunoSEQ multiplex PCR; TCRdb's version includes in-frame clones alone and lacks a portion of them. The sample includes 35,000 to 45,000 clones, about 91% seen only once; the top ten take about 1.3%. Their antigen targets remain unknown. Cells were stimulated nonspecifically with anti-CD3/anti-CD28 magnetic beads. Responding CD4+ T cells were sorted by upregulation of both CD40 ligand and CD69. Sample: CD4+ T cells sorted from PBMCs after roughly 20-hour stimulation, taken from a patient who received antiretroviral therapy. All receptors come from an adult man with HIV who was CMV-seropositive.

The chain joins TRBV4-2 to TRBJ1-2; TRBD1 might be the D (5 bases). Germline CDR1 and CDR2: LGHNA and YNFKEQ. This CDR3 spans 13 amino acids. V gave up 2 bases and J gave up 7 bases, with 11 bases separating them. The CDR3 nucleotides read TGTGCCAGCAGCCAACAGGGAAAAAGTGGCTACACCTTC. Protein sequence: CASSQQGKSGYTF.

The chain carries TRBV28 and TRBJ2-2; TRBD2 is a possible D gene (6 bases). CDR3 size: 15 residues. Trimming stripped 3 bases from V and 5 bases from J, with 13 bases between. From germline, CDR1 is MDHEN and CDR2 SYDVKM. In DNA, the CDR3 is TGTGCCAGCAGTTTCTCAGGAGGAGGGACCGGGGAGCTGTTTTTT. Amino acids: CASSFSGGGTGELFF.

The rearrangement uses TRBV5-1 and TRBJ1-3; 9 bases align to TRBD1. Germline CDR1 reads SGHRS; CDR2 reads YFSETQ. Trimming at V came to 2 bases and at J to 4 bases, leaving 1 base not matched to a gene. The CDR3 length is 14 residues. CDR3 in amino acids: CASSLQGAGNTIYF. CDR3 nucleotides: TGCGCCAGCAGCTTACAGGGGGCCGGAAACACCATATATTTT.

The chain carries TRBV20-1 and TRBJ1-2; no clear D. Germline CDR1 DFQATT, CDR2 SNEGSKA (reference sequence). With 3 bases removed from V and 6 bases from J, the gap between germline ends came to 23 bases. This CDR3 is 16 amino acids long. This CDR3 reads CSASPALRSYEDGYTF. CDR3 DNA: TGCAGTGCTAGTCCCGCCTTGAGGTCCTACGAGGATGGCTACACCTTC.

The chain uses TRBV5-5 and TRBJ2-5; D is unresolved. CDR1 is SGHKS and CDR2 is YYEKEE in the germline V gene (reference sequence). Between the trimmed V and J ends, which lost 3 bases and 2 bases, there was a span of 5 bases. This CDR3 is 12 amino acids long. CDR3 protein: CASSWHQETQYF. The DNA for the CDR3 is TGTGCCAGCAGCTGGCATCAAGAGACCCAGTACTTC.

V and J are TRBV5-5 and TRBJ2-7; 14 bases agree with TRBD2. V shed 4 bases, J shed 2 bases, and the junction held 2 bases outside the gene matches. Germline V gene data show CDR1 as SGHKS and CDR2 as YYEKEE (reference sequence). This CDR3 has 15 residues. CDR3 region: CASSAGLAGAYEQYF. CDR3 bases: TGTGCCAGCAGCGCGGGACTAGCGGGGGCCTACGAGCAGTACTTC.

This clone has more than one count but fewer than ten. The rearrangement joins TRBV2 to TRBJ1-1; unclear D gene. In germline, CDR1 is SNHLY, CDR2 FYNNEI. This CDR3 region has 12 residues. Trimming stripped 6 bases from V and 7 bases from J, with 12 bases between. The CDR3 DNA sequence: TGTGCCAGCAGCAATCGGCAGTATGAAGCTTTCTTT. It codes for CASSNRQYEAFF.

The chain has TRBV19 and TRBJ1-1; 8 bases map to TRBD1. Germline lookup yields CDR1 LNHDA and CDR2 SQIVND (reference sequence). This CDR3 spans 12 amino acids. Trimming took 10 bases from V and 3 from J; bases not matched to a gene: 4. CDR3 coding DNA: TGTGCCACCGGGACAGGCTACACTGAAGCTTTCTTT. It is translated as CATGTGYTEAFF.

This chain joins TRBV27 and TRBJ1-3; TRBD1 aligns across 9 bases. Germline V lookup: CDR1 MNHEY, CDR2 SMNVEV (reference sequence). J was trimmed by 1 base and V by 5 bases; bases with no gene match: 6. The CDR3 length is 16 residues. Here the CDR3 reads CASSAGTGFSGNTIYF. In DNA form, the CDR3 reads TGTGCCAGCAGTGCCGGGACAGGGTTTTCTGGAAACACCATATATTTT.

This chain joins TRBV18 and TRBJ1-1; D gene unclear. Germline V gene data show CDR1 as KGHSH and CDR2 as LQKENI. Trimming left V 3 bases short and J 2 bases short, with 10 bases between. CDR3 size: 14 residues. The CDR3 DNA reads as TGTGCCAGCTCACCGGGCGTACCCAACACTGAAGCTTTCTTT. Translating gives CASSPGVPNTEAFF.

The rearrangement joins TRBV5-1 to TRBJ2-1, with 11 bases that match TRBD2. The length of the CDR3 is 15 residues. After removal of 2 bases from V and 7 bases from J, the junction contained 5 bases not matched to a gene. CDR1 is SGHRS, CDR2 YFSETQ, per germline. CDR3 residues: CASSLLAGADNEQFF. CDR3 in DNA: TGCGCCAGCAGCTTACTAGCGGGAGCTGATAATGAGCAGTTCTTC.

The chain links TRBV19 to TRBJ1-5; unclear D gene. The length of the CDR3 is 14 residues. In germline, CDR1 is LNHDA, CDR2 SQIVND (reference sequence). V was trimmed by 2 bases and J by 0 bases, leaving 5 bases between them. CDR3 coding DNA: TGTGCCAGTAGTATACAGGATAGCAATCAGCCCCAGCATTTT. As protein: CASSIQDSNQPQHF.

The genes are TRBV6-4 and TRBJ2-2, with D perhaps given as TRBD1 or TRBD2 (7 bases each). V lost 5 bases and J 7 bases, leaving 17 bases between the germline ends. Per the germline V gene, CDR1 is MRHNA and CDR2 is SNTAGT. There are 15 residues in the CDR3. CDR3 DNA: TGTGCCAGCAGTCCAGGGGGGGGTCTCATCGGGGAGCTGTTTTTT. Translated: CASSPGGGLIGELFF.

The chain couples TRBV2 to TRBJ1-2; D remains unclear. The ends were cut back, 0 bases at V and 11 bases at J, with 7 bases in the middle. The CDR3 is made up of 11 amino acids. Germline values: CDR1 SNHLY, CDR2 FYNNEI. The CDR3 region is CASSEALGYTF. The CDR3 DNA sequence: TGTGCCAGCAGTGAAGCGCTCGGGTACACCTTC.

In nucleotides, the CDR3 is TGTGCCAGCAGCCGGGGAGGAAAGGGTAATGAAAAACTGTTTTTT. Amino acid sequence: CASSRGGKGNEKLFF. The chain combines TRBV7-2 with TRBJ1-4; D is undetermined. This CDR3 contains 15 residues. Germline V gene data show CDR1 as SGHTA and CDR2 as FQGNSA. The V and J ends lost 5 bases and 4 bases respectively, with 14 bases between them.

The CDR3 DNA follows: TGTGCCAGTAGTATAGATCTCCAGAGCTCCTACGAGCAGTACTTC. Its protein is CASSIDLQSSYEQYF. V gene TRBV19 combines with J gene TRBJ2-7; D is unclear. Trimming stripped 0 bases from V and 0 bases from J, with 9 bases between. The germline CDR1 and CDR2 sequences are LNHDA and SQIVND (reference sequence). The CDR3 contains 15 residues.

This sequence joins TRBV7-2 and TRBJ2-7; possibly TRBD1 for D (6 bases). There are 15 residues in the CDR3. With 5 bases removed from V and 1 base from J, the gap between germline ends came to 15 bases. Germline-derived CDR1 and CDR2 are SGHTA and FQGNSA. This CDR3 reads CASSARVRGSYEQYF. The CDR3 nucleotides read TGTGCCAGCAGCGCCCGCGTCAGGGGATCCTACGAGCAGTACTTC.

The genes are TRBV7-6 and TRBJ1-6, with a weak D call TRBD1 (5 bases). V dropped 1 base and J dropped 5 bases, with 9 bases sitting between them. Germline-derived CDR1 and CDR2 are SGHVS and FNYEAQ. The CDR3 loop spans 15 amino acids. The CDR3: CASSLVGPNNSPLHF. The DNA of the CDR3 is TGTGCCAGCAGCTTAGTGGGACCGAATAATTCACCCCTCCACTTT. The full variable domain, completed using reference TRBV7-6 and TRBJ1-6, is GAGVSQSPRYKVTKRGQDVALRCDPISGHVSLYWYRQALGQGPEFLTYFNYEAQQDKSGLPNDRFSAERPEGSISTLTIQRTEQRDSAMYRCASSLVGPNNSPLHFGNGTRLTVT.

V usage is TRBV2 and J usage is TRBJ2-1; D is possibly TRBD2 (5 bases). This CDR3 has 14 amino acids. Germline assignment: CDR1 SNHLY and CDR2 FYNNEI. Trimming took off 5 bases at V and 8 bases at J, with 16 bases between the two ends. CDR3 coding DNA: TGTGCCAGCAGTCCAGTAGGAAGAGGGTATGAGCAGTTCTTC. Protein product: CASSPVGRGYEQFF.

The chain couples TRBV5-1 to TRBJ1-4, with D possibly TRBD1 on 5 matching bases. The ends were cut back, 7 bases at V and 7 bases at J, with 14 bases in the middle. CDR1 SGHRS and CDR2 YFSETQ come from the germline V gene. The CDR3 has 13 amino acids. The CDR3 is CASARGAGEKLFF. The CDR3 bases are TGCGCCAGCGCACGGGGCGCCGGTGAAAAACTGTTTTTT.

This clone was counted between two and nine times. The J gene is TRBJ1-6, the V gene TRBV5-1, with 10 nucleotides matching TRBD1. Germline V gene lookup returns CDR1 SGHRS and CDR2 YFSETQ. The CDR3 runs 14 residues. V shed 4 bases, J shed 10 bases, and the junction held 5 bases outside the gene matches. The CDR3, as DNA: TGCGCCAGCAGCCGCGGGACAGGGGAGTCACCCCTCCACTTT. Translating it yields CASSRGTGESPLHF.

The gene calls are TRBV7-8 and TRBJ1-6; weak D call: TRBD1 (6 bases). V lost 4 bases and J lost 1, with 17 bases in between. CDR1 is SGHVS and CDR2 is FQNEAQ in the germline V gene. The CDR3 consists of 18 residues. The CDR3: CASSSPVGQGSYNSPLHF. The CDR3 DNA reads TGTGCCAGCAGCTCCCCCGTGGGGCAGGGGTCCTATAATTCACCCCTCCACTTT.

J is TRBJ1-4 and V is TRBV15; 8 positions agree with TRBD1. CDR3 length: 15 residues. CDR1 LNHNV and CDR2 YYDKDF come from the germline V gene (reference sequence). V was clipped by 2 bases and J by 4 bases; unmatched bases: 3. The CDR3 is CATSRRDRFNEKLFF. The DNA for the CDR3 is TGTGCCACCAGCAGAAGGGACAGGTTTAATGAAAAACTGTTTTTT.

The chain is built from TRBV30 and TRBJ1-1, with 7 bases identical to TRBD1. V shed 3 bases, J shed 6 bases, and the junction held 10 bases outside the gene matches. The CDR3 covers 14 residues. Germline CDR1 GTSNPN, CDR2 SVGIG (reference sequence). CDR3 bases: TGTGCCTGGAGCGCTAACAGGGACAGCGCTGAAGCTTTCTTT. Translated, it gives CAWSANRDSAEAFF.

The chain couples TRBV27 to TRBJ1-5, with D unresolved. Trimming removed 2 bases from V and 0 bases from J, with 14 bases in between. Germline V gene lookup returns CDR1 MNHEY and CDR2 SMNVEV (reference sequence). The CDR3 sequence is 17 residues long. The CDR3 DNA reads as TGTGCCAGCAGTTTAACCCCGGGGAGGACTAGCAATCAGCCCCAGCATTTT. This gives the protein CASSLTPGRTSNQPQHF.

This clone was counted a few times. The chain recombines TRBV6-2 or TRBV6-3 with TRBJ1-5; D ambiguous. The CDR3 has 13 residues. The germline V and J ends were trimmed by 0 bases and 7 bases, with 7 bases remaining between them. Germline V gene data show CDR1 as MNHEY and CDR2 as SVGEGT. The CDR3 nucleotides are TGTGCCAGCAGTTACTCCATATCCCAGCCCCAGCATTTT. It encodes CASSYSISQPQHF.

The chain joins TRBV5-1 to TRBJ2-3; D unclear. Germline loops: CDR1 SGHRS, CDR2 YFSETQ. The CDR3 totals 15 residues. The V and J ends lost 0 bases and 4 bases respectively, with 12 bases between them. DNA for the CDR3: TGCGCCAGCAGCTTGGGTCGAACCGCACCAGATACGCAGTATTTT. Translated, it gives CASSLGRTAPDTQYF.

Worth noting for this clone: Other DNA sequences in the same sample also yield this CDR3. V usage is TRBV18 and J usage is TRBJ1-5, with D hard to call. Trimming pared 1 base from V and 2 bases from J, leaving 3 bases between. From germline, CDR1 is KGHSH and CDR2 LQKENI. The CDR3 runs 13 residues. In DNA, the CDR3 is TGTGCCAGCTCACCACAGGGCAATCAGCCCCAGCATTTT. Protein: CASSPQGNQPQHF.

This clone was seen a few times. The chain is built from TRBV6-5 and TRBJ2-7, with 10 bases lining up with TRBD1. Germline V gene lookup returns CDR1 MNHEY and CDR2 SVGAGI. The CDR3 contains 14 residues. J gave up 3 bases and V 6 bases, and 5 bases lay outside the gene matches. The CDR3 nucleotides read TGTGCCAGCAGCCGGGGACAGGGGCTCTACGAGCAGTACTTC. Translating gives CASSRGQGLYEQYF.

The V and J genes are TRBV10-3 and TRBJ1-2; the D is unclear. V lost 6 bases, J lost 2 bases, and 7 bases lay in between. This CDR3 has 12 residues. Germline V gene data show CDR1 as ENHRY and CDR2 as SYGVKD. CDR3 sequence reads: CAIRRQNYGYTF. DNA of the CDR3: TGTGCCATCAGAAGGCAGAACTATGGCTACACCTTC.

This clone has a single count. This chain joins TRBV24-1 and TRBJ2-3; TRBD2 matches 8 bases. The CDR3 contains 13 residues. J lost 7 bases, V lost 9 bases, and 8 bases had no gene match. Germline V gene sequence: CDR1 KGHDR, CDR2 SFDVKD. The CDR3 DNA is TGTGCCACCGAAGCCGGGAGGGGCAATACGCAGTATTTT. Its protein is CATEAGRGNTQYF.

V usage is TRBV10-3 and J usage is TRBJ1-2; D unclear. Germline values: CDR1 ENHRY, CDR2 SYGVKD. The V end was cut by 4 bases, the J end by 1 base, with 4 bases between. This CDR3 spans 12 amino acids. The DNA of the CDR3 is TGTGCCATCAGTGGCTTTAACTATGGCTACACCTTC. Residues: CAISGFNYGYTF.